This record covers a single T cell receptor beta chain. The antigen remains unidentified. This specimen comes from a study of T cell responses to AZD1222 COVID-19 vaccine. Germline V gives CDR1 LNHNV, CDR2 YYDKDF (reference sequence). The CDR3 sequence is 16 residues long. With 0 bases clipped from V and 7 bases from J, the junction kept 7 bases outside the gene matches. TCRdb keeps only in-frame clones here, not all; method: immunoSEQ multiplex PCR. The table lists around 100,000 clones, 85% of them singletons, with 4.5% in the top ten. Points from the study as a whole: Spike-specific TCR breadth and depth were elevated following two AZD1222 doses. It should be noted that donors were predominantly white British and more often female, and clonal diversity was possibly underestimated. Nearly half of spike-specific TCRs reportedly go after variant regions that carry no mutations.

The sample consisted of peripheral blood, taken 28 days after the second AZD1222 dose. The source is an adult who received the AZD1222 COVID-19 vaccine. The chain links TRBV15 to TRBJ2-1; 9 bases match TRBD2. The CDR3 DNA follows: TGTGCCACCAGCAGAGATGGAACTAGCGGGCCTAATGAGCAGTTCTTC. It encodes CATSRDGTSGPNEQFF.